The T cell receptor beta chain described here comes from a study of CD8 T cells in ankylosing spondylitis (dated by TCRdb to 2017 to 2019). Study-level background: To find TCR variants linked to disease, the study profiled T cell receptor beta repertoires in ankylosing spondylitis patients and healthy donors. Peripheral blood was sampled, and synovial fluid was additionally collected from ankylosing spondylitis patients. The full study cohort was made up of 20 to 25 ankylosing spondylitis patients and 108 healthy donors.

Including the terminal cysteine and phenylalanine, the CDR3 comprises 15 residues. Only CDR3 DNA remains: 45 bases, in frame from the first base. From the germline V gene (reference sequence), CDR1 is LNHNV and CDR2 is YYDKDF. V lost 0 bases and J lost 9 bases, and the count of bases not matched to a germline gene is 7. TCRdb records Illumina HiSeq 2500 as the sequencer. Quantitative 5'-RACE with molecular barcodes was the method used to prepare the TCR beta libraries. As for the original processing: Disease-linked TCR variants were identified with a new computational method built on a probabilistic model of VDJ rearrangement. TCRdb passed the public sequencing reads through fastp at Q25 and MiXCR, retaining productive beta sequences. Each CDR3 protein appears once, grouped with its most common genes and DNA. These V and J calls derive from TCRdb rather than the authors' analysis. The table for this sample lists 470,000 or so distinct CDR3 sequences; 20% to 30% of them were counted only once. Jointly, the top ten make up 0.85% to 1% of the sample.

This clonotype was observed a few times. The antigen it binds to is not known. Base qualities are not provided; no much larger clone lies one nucleotide away. What the authors observed across the whole study: Some TCR beta motif variants had previously been reported in synovial fluid and blood of reactive arthritis patients, which suggested common disease-initiation mechanisms. The disease-linked clones had a CD8+ phenotype and were found at relatively low frequencies in peripheral blood. Blood from ankylosing spondylitis patients appeared to be characterized by a TCR beta motif made up of several highly homologous amino acid variants. The disease-linked clones were reported as significantly enriched in matched synovial fluid samples from ankylosing spondylitis patients.

Sequencing used blood, either unsorted or a sorted T cell fraction (not recorded which). This TCR came from a male donor with ankylosing spondylitis. The chain employs TRBV15 and TRBJ2-1; 8 nucleotides in the junction match TRBD2. In nucleotide form, the sequence is TGTGCCACCAGCAGAGATCCCCGGGAGGGCTTTGAGCAGTTCTTC. The encoded protein is CATSRDPREGFEQFF.